The 14 T cell receptor beta chains below were found in one sample sequenced in a study of cytomegalovirus exposure and HLA in healthy donors (dated by TCRdb to the late 2010s). Library preparation used the immunoSEQ multiplex PCR assay. The multiplex PCR relied on a mix of 60 forward primers for TCR Vbeta segments and 13 reverse primers for TCR Jbeta segments. In its TCRdb copy, this immuneACCESS table keeps in-frame sequences only and misses some clones. Where compared with another copy, unresolved V genes explain less than half of these, and the others have no known cause. The sample profile shows 95,000 to 100,000 clones; about 85% of them were found once. 3% to 5% of the sample is taken by the ten largest. Material: PBMCs. The receptors here all came from a young man in good health and CMV-seronegative.

The chain uses TRBV15 and TRBJ2-5, with TRBD2 matching 8 bases. CDR3 size: 14 residues. Germline CDR1 and CDR2: LNHNV and YYDKDF (reference sequence). The junction had 6 bases not matched to a gene; V was cut back by 4 bases and J by 5 bases. The CDR3 DNA reads as TGTGCCACCAGCATCGGGGGGGAGGCGGAGACCCAGTACTTC. This codes for CATSIGGEAETQYF.

The chain has TRBV10-3 and TRBJ2-1; TRBD2 matches at 8 bases. V dropped 6 bases and J dropped 4; count of bases not matched to a gene: 5. Germline values: CDR1 ENHRY, CDR2 SYGVKD. The CDR3 has 14 amino acids. The CDR3 sequence: CAIRAGAGYNEQFF. The CDR3, as DNA: TGTGCCATCAGAGCGGGGGCTGGGTACAATGAGCAGTTCTTC.

This clone was recorded only once. This sequence joins TRBV6-5 and TRBJ1-1; 10 bases are a match to TRBD1. After removal of 4 bases from V and 7 bases from J, the junction contained 0 bases not matched to a gene. The CDR3 spans 12 residues. CDR1 MNHEY and CDR2 SVGAGI come from the germline V gene. CDR3 amino acids: CASSWTGGEAFF. The CDR3 DNA follows: TGTGCCAGCAGTTGGACAGGGGGTGAAGCTTTCTTT.

This rearrangement joins TRBV19 to TRBJ2-7, with D hard to call. Per germline, CDR1 LNHDA and CDR2 SQIVND (reference sequence). The CDR3 loop spans 15 amino acids. V dropped 2 bases and J dropped 3 bases, with 14 bases sitting between them. The CDR3, as DNA: TGTGCCAGTAGTATAAAAACAGAAAGCCACTACGAGCAGTACTTC. Amino acids: CASSIKTESHYEQYF.

The gene calls are TRBV19 and TRBJ2-7; 8 bases fit TRBD1. There are 14 residues in the CDR3. The germline CDR1 and CDR2 sequences are LNHDA and SQIVND (reference sequence). V lost 5 bases, J lost 1 base, and 4 bases stayed unmatched. The CDR3 is CASSPRQGSYEQYF. CDR3 nucleotide sequence: TGTGCCAGTAGTCCACGACAGGGGTCCTACGAGCAGTACTTC.

The chain has TRBV10-3 and TRBJ1-5; TRBD1 might be the D (5 bases). CDR3 length: 15 amino acids. V lost 3 bases to trimming and J lost 5 bases, with 14 bases between them. In germline, CDR1 is ENHRY, CDR2 SYGVKD. The CDR3 is CAISDIQVMDQPQHF. The CDR3 bases are TGTGCCATCAGTGATATACAGGTCATGGATCAGCCCCAGCATTTT.

The J gene is TRBJ2-5, the V gene TRBV11-2, with D possibly TRBD1 on 6 matching bases. This CDR3 is built from 15 residues. Germline V lookup: CDR1 SGHAT, CDR2 FQNNGV. V lost 3 bases and J 3 bases, leaving 14 bases between the germline ends. In DNA, the CDR3 is TGTGCCAGCAGCTTGGGGGCTAGAGGTAAAGAGACCCAGTACTTC. Translated: CASSLGARGKETQYF.

J is TRBJ1-4 and V is TRBV6-1, with 9 bases matching TRBD1. The length of the CDR3 is 14 residues. The V gene end was trimmed by 8 bases and the J gene end by 11 bases; junction bases not matched to a gene: 12. CDR1 is MNHNS and CDR2 is SASEGT in the germline V gene. The CDR3 coding sequence is TGTGCCAGCCGCACCGGGACAGGGCAGGGGAAACTGTTTTTT. Protein sequence: CASRTGTGQGKLFF.

The V and J genes are TRBV28 and TRBJ2-7, with a tentative D call TRBD1 (5 bases). Trimming took off 5 bases at V and 3 bases at J, with 8 bases between the two ends. The CDR3 length is 12 residues. Germline lookup yields CDR1 MDHEN and CDR2 SYDVKM. In DNA form, the CDR3 reads TGTGCCAGCAGTCCGACAGTCTACGAGCAGTACTTC. This encodes CASSPTVYEQYF.

The rearrangement joins TRBV6-5 to TRBJ2-7; 9 bases line up with TRBD2. Trimming at V came to 2 bases and at J to 1 base, leaving 3 bases not matched to a gene. The CDR3 extends over 15 amino acids. Germline V lookup: CDR1 MNHEY, CDR2 SVGAGI. The CDR3 sequence is CASSYGTSFSYEQYF. In nucleotides, the CDR3 is TGTGCCAGCAGTTACGGGACTAGCTTTTCCTACGAGCAGTACTTC.

The chain recombines TRBV5-6 with TRBJ2-5; D unclear. Germline CDR1 is SGHDT and CDR2 is YYEEEE. There are 11 residues in the CDR3. V was pared by 5 bases and J by 12 bases, with 14 bases between. The CDR3 loop is CASSSDSTEYF. The CDR3 region has the DNA TGTGCCAGCAGTTCCGACTCGACGGAGTACTTC.

The chain has TRBV6-5 and TRBJ1-2, with D unclear. The CDR3 sequence is 12 residues long. Germline CDR1 and CDR2: MNHEY and SVGAGI. The germline V and J ends were trimmed by 2 bases and 3 bases, with 4 bases remaining between them. In DNA form, the CDR3 reads TGTGCCAGCAGTTACGCGGACTATGGCTACACCTTC. Protein product: CASSYADYGYTF.

The chain links TRBV5-4 to TRBJ2-7; 8 bases are a match to TRBD2. V was clipped by 7 bases and J by 0 bases; unmatched bases: 12. CDR1 and CDR2 (germline): SGHNT, YYREEE (reference sequence). The CDR3 is made up of 16 amino acids. The CDR3 sequence: CASSLPRGGSSYEQYF. The DNA for the CDR3 is TGTGCCAGCTCGCTTCCTCGCGGGGGGAGCTCCTACGAGCAGTACTTC.

This clone has more than one count but fewer than ten. The rearrangement links TRBV5-5 to TRBJ2-5; a possible D gene is TRBD2 (5 bases). CDR1 and CDR2 from the germline V gene are SGHKS and YYEKEE (reference sequence). The CDR3 consists of 15 residues. V lost 3 bases and J lost 3, with 15 bases in between. The DNA for the CDR3 is TGTGCCAGCAGCTGGCCCCGGGGAGAGAAAGAGACCCAGTACTTC. Translation gives CASSWPRGEKETQYF.